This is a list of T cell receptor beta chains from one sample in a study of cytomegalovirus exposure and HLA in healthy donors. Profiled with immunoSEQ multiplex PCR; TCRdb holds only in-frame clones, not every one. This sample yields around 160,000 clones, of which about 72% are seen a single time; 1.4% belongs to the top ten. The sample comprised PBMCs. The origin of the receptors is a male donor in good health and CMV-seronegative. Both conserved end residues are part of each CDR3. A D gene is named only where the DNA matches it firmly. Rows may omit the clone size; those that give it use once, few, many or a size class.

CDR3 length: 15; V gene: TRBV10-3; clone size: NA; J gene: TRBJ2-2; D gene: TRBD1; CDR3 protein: CAITEGQGSAGELFF; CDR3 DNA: TGTGCCATCACCGAAGGACAGGGGTCGGCCGGGGAGCTGTTTTTT
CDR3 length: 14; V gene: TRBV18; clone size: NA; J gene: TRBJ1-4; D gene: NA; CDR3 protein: CASSPTGPNEKLFF; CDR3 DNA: TGTGCCAGCTCACCAACAGGGCCTAATGAAAAACTGTTTTTT
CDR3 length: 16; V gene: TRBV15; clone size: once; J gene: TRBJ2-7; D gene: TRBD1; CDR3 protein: CATSRGRDRGEYEQYF; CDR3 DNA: TGTGCCACCAGCAGAGGCCGGGACAGGGGGGAGTACGAGCAGTACTTC
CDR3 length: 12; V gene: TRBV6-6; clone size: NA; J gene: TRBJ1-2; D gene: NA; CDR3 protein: CASSSGAYGYTF; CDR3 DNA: TGTGCCAGCAGTTCTGGAGCCTATGGCTACACCTTC
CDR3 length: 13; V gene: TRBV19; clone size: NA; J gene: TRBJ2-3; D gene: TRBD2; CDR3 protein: CASSAGLADTQYF; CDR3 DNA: TGTGCCAGTAGTGCGGGACTAGCGGATACGCAGTATTTT
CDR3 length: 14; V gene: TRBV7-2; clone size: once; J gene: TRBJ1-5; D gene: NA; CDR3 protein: CASSLSQGSQPQHF; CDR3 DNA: TGTGCCAGCAGCTTATCCCAGGGGTCTCAGCCCCAGCATTTT
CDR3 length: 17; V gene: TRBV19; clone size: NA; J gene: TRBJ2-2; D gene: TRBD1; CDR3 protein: CASSILRQGARTGELFF; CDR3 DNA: TGTGCCAGTAGTATTCTGCGGCAGGGGGCGCGCACCGGGGAGCTGTTTTTT
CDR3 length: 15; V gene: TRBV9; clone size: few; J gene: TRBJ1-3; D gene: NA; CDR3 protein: CASSTGSLAGNTIYF; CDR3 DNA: TGTGCCAGCAGCACAGGGTCACTGGCTGGAAACACCATATATTTT
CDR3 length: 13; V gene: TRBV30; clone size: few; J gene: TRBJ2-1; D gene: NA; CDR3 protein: CAWSSARSAEQFF; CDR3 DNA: TGTGCCTGGAGTTCCGCGCGGAGCGCTGAGCAGTTCTTC
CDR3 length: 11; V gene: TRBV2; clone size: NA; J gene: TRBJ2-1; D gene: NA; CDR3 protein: CASSERDEQFF; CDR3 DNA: TGTGCCAGCAGTGAACGGGATGAGCAGTTCTTC
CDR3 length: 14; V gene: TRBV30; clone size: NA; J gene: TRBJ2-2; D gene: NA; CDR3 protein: CAWSVQPVTGELFF; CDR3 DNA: TGTGCCTGGAGTGTACAACCTGTTACCGGGGAGCTGTTTTTT
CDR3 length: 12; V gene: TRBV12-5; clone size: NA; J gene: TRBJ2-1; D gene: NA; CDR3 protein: CASGLVESEQFF; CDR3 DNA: TGTGCTAGTGGTTTGGTAGAGAGTGAGCAGTTCTTC
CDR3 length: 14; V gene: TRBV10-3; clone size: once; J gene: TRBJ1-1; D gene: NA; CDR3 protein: CAISERGQNTEAFF; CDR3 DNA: TGTGCCATCAGTGAGAGGGGTCAGAACACTGAAGCTTTCTTT
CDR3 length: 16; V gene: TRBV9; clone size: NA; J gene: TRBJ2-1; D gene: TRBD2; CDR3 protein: CASSVVERGGFNEQFF; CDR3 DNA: TGTGCCAGCAGCGTAGTAGAGCGGGGGGGGTTCAATGAGCAGTTCTTC
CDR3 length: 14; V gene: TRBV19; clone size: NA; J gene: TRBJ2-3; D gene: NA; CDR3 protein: CASSMSGFTDTQYF; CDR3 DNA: TGTGCCAGTAGTATGAGCGGGTTCACAGATACGCAGTATTTT
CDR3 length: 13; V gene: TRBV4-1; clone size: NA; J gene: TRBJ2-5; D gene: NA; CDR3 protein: CASSLTSHETQYF; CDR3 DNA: TGCGCCAGCAGCCTCACGAGTCACGAGACCCAGTACTTC
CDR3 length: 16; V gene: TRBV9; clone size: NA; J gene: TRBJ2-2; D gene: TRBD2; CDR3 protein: CASSATAGGNTGELFF; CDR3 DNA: TGTGCCAGCAGCGCCACAGCGGGAGGGAACACCGGGGAGCTGTTTTTT
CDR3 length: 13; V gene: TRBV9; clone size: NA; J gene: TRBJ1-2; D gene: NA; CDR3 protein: CASSRDGGYGYTF; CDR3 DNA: TGTGCCAGCAGCAGGGACGGGGGCTATGGCTACACCTTC
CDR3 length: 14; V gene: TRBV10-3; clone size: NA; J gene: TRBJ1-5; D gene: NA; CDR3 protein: CAISEGRVDQPQHF; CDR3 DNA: TGTGCCATCAGTGAGGGCAGGGTTGATCAGCCCCAGCATTTT
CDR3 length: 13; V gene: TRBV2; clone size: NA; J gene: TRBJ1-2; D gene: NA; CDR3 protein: CASAETFNYGYTF; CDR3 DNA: TGTGCCAGCGCCGAGACTTTTAACTATGGCTACACCTTC
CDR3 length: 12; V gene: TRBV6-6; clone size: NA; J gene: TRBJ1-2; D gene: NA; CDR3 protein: CASRRFGDGYTF; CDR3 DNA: TGTGCCAGCAGGAGGTTTGGAGATGGCTACACCTTC
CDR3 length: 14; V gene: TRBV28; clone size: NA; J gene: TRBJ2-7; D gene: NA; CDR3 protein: CASSSASTGYEQYF; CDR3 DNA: TGTGCCAGCAGTTCCGCCTCCACAGGTTACGAGCAGTACTTC
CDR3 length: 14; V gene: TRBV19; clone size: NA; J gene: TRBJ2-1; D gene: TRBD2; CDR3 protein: CASSIGGGEGEQFF; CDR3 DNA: TGTGCCAGTAGTATAGGGGGCGGGGAGGGGGAGCAGTTCTTC
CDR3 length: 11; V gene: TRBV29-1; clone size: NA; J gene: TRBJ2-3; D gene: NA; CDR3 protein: CSDNRADTQYF; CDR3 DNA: TGCAGCGACAACAGGGCAGATACGCAGTATTTT
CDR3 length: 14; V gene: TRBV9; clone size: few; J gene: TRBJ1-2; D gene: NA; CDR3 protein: CASSVDRDTYGYTF; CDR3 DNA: TGTGCCAGCAGCGTAGATCGGGACACTTATGGCTACACCTTC
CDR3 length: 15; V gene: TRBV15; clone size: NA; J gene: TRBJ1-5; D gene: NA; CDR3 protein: CATSRGAALNQPQHF; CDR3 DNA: TGTGCCACCAGCAGAGGTGCGGCATTAAATCAGCCCCAGCATTTT
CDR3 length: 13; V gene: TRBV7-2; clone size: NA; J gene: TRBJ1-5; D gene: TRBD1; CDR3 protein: CASSSRGEQPQHF; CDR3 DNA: TGTGCCAGCAGCTCCAGGGGGGAGCAGCCCCAGCATTTT
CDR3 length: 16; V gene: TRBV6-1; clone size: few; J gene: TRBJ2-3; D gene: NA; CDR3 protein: CASSDGGTDYTDTQYF; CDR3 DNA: TGTGCCAGCAGTGACGGCGGGACAGACTACACAGATACGCAGTATTTT
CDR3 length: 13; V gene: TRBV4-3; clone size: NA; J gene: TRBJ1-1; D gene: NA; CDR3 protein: CASSQERGTEAFF; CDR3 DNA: TGCGCCAGCAGCCAAGAACGAGGCACTGAAGCTTTCTTT
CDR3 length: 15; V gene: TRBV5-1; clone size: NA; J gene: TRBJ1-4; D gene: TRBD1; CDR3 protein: CASSLLGQGPEKLFF; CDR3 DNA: TGCGCCAGCAGCTTGCTGGGACAGGGTCCTGAAAAACTGTTTTTT
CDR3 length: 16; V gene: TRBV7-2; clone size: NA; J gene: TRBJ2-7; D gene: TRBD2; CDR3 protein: CASSPPTSGIAYEQYF; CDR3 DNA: TGTGCCAGCAGCCCCCCGACTAGCGGAATAGCCTACGAGCAGTACTTC